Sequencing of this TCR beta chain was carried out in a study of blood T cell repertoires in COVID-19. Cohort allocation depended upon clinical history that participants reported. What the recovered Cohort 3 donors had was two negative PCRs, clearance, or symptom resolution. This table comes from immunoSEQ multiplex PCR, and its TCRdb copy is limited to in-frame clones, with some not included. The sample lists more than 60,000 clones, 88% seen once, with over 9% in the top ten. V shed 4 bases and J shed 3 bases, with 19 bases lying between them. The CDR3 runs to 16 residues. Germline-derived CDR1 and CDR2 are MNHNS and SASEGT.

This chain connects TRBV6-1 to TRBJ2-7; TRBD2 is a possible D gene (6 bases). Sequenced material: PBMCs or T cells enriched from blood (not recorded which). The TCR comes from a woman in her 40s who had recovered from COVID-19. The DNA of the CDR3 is TGTGCCAGCAGTGCCACCAGCGGGCCCCCTATCTACGAGCAGTACTTC. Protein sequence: CASSATSGPPIYEQYF.